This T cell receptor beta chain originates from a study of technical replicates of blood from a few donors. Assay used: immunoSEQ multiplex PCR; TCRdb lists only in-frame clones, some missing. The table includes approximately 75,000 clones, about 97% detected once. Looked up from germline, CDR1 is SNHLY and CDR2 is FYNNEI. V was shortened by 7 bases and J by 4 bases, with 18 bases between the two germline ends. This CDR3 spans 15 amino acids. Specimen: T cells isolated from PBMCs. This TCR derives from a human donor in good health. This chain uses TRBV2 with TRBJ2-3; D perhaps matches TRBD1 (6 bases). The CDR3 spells CASTPRSRGSDTQYF. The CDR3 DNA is TGTGCCAGCACCCCGCGGAGCAGGGGATCAGATACGCAGTATTTT.